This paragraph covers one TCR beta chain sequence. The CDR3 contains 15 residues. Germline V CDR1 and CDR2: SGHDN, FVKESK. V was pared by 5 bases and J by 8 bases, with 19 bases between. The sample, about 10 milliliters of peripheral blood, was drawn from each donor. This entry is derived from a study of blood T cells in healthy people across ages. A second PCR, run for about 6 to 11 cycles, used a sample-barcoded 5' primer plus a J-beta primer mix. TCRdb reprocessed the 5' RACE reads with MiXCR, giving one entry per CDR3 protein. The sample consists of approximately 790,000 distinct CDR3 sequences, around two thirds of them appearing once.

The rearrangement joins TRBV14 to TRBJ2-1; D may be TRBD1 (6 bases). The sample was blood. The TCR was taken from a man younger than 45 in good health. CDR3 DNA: TGTGCCAGCAGCACAAGGACAGCCTTAGGGTATGAGCAGTTCTTC. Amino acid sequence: CASSTRTALGYEQFF.